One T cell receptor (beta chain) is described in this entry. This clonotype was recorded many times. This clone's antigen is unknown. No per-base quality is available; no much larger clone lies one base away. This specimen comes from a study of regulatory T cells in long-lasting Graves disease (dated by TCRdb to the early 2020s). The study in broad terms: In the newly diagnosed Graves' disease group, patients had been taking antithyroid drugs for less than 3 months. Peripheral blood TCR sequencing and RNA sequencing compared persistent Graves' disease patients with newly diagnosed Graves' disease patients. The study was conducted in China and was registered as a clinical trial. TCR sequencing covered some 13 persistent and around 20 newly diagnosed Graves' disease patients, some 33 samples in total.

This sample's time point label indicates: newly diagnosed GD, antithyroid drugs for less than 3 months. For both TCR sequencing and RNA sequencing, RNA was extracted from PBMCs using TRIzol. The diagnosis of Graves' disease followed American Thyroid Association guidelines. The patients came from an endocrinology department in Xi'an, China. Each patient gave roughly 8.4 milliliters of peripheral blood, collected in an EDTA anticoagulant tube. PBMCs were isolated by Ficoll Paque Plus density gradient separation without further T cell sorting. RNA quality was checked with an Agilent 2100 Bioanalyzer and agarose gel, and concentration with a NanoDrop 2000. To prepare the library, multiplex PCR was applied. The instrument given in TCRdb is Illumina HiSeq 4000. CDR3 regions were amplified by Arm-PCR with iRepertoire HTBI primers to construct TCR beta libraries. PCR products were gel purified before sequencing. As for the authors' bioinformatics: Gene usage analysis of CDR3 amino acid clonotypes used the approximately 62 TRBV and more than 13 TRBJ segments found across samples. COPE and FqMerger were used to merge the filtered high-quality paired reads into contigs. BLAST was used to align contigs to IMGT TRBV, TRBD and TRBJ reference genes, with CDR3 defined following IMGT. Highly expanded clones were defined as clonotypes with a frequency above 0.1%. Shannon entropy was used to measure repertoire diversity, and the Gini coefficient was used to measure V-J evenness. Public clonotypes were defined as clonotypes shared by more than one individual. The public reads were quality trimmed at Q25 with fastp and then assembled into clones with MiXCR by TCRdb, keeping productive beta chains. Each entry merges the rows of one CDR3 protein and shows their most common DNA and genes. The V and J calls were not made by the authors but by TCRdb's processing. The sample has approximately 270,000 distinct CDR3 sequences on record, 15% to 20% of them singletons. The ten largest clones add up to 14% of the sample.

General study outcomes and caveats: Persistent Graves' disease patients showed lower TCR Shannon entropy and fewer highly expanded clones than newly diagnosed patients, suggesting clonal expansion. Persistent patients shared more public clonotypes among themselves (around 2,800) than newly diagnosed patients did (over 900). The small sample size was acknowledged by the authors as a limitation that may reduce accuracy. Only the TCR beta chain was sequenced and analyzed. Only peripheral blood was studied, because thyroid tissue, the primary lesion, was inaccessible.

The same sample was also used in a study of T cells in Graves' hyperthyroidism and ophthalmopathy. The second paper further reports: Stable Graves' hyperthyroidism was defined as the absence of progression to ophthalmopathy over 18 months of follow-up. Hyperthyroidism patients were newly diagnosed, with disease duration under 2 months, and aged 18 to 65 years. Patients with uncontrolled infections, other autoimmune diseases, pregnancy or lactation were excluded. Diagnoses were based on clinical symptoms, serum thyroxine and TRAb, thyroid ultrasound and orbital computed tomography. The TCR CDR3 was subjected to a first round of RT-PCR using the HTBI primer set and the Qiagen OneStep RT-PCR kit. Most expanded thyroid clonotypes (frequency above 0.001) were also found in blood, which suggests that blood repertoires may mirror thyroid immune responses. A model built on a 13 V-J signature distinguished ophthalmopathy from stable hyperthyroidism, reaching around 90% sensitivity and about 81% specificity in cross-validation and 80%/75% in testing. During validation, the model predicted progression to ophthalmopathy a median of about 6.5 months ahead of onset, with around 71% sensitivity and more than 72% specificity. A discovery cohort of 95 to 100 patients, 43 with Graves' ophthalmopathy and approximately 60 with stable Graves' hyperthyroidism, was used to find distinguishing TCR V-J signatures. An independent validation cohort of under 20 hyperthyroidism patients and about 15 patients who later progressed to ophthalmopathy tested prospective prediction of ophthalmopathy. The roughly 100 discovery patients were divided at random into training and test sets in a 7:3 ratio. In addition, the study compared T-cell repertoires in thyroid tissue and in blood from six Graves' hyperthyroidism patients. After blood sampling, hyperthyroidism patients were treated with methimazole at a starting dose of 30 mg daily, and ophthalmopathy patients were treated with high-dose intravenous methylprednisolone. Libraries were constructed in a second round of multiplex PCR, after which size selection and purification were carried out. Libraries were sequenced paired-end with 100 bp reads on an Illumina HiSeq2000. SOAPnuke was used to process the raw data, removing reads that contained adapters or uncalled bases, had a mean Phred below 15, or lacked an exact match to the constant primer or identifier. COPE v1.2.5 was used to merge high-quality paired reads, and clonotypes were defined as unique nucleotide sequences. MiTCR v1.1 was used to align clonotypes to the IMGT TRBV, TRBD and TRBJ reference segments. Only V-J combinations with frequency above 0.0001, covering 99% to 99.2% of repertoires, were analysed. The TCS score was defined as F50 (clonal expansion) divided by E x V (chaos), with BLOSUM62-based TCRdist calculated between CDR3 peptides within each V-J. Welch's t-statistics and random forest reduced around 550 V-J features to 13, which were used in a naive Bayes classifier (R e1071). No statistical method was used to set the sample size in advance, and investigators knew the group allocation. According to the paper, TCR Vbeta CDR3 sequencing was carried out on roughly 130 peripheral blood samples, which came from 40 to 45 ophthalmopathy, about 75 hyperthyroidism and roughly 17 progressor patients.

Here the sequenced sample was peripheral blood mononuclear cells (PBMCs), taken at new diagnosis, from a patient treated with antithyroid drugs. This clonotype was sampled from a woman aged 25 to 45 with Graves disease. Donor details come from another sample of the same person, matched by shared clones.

The CDR3 corresponds to CASSVDRAQETQYF. The sequence in DNA is TGTGCCAGCAGTGTGGACAGGGCCCAAGAGACCCAGTACTTC. The chain links TRBV6-1 with TRBJ2-5, with TRBD1 matching 8 junction bases. From its cysteine to its phenylalanine, the CDR3 spans 14 amino acids. The retained sequence is limited to the CDR3, 42 bases, with the frame set at the first base. From V the trimming removes 4 bases and from J it removes 1 base, while the gene matches leave 2 bases of the junction unaccounted for. The germline V gene specifies MNHNS as CDR1 and SASEGT as CDR2.